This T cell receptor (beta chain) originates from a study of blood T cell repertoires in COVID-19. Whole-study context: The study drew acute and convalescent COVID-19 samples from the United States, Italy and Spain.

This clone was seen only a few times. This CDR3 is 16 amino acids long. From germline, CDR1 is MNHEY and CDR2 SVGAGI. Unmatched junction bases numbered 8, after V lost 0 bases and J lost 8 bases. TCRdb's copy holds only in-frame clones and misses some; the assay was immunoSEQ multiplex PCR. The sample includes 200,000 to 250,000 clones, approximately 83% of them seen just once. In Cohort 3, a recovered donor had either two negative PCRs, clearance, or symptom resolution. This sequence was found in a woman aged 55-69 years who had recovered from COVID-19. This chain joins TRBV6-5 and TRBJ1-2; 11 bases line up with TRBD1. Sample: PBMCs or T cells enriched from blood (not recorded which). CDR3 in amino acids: CASSYSGTGGVGGYTF. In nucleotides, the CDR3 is TGTGCCAGCAGTTACTCCGGGACAGGGGGGGTAGGAGGCTACACCTTC.